A selection of T cell receptor beta chains follows, all from one sample in a study of metastatic and nonmetastatic thyroid tumors. TCRdb ran MiXCR on the PCR reads. The sample consists of about 3,900 clones, 35% to 45% of them appearing once. Sequencing was done on a sample of tumor tissue. These receptors all stem from a female donor with papillary thyroid cancer or a benign thyroid nodule (not recorded which). Some clones in this sample may be carry-over from other donors' samples. Each CDR3 is given with its conserved first and last residue. D genes are given only for firm matches. The size entry is marked missing in some rows and otherwise reads once, few, many or a size class.

len: 12; j_gene: TRBJ1-6; abundance: few; d_gene: .; v_gene: TRBV28; CDR3nt: TGTGCCATCGACCCAGGGAATTCACCCCTCCACTTT; CDR3aa: CAIDPGNSPLHF
len: 15; j_gene: TRBJ2-5; abundance: .; d_gene: .; v_gene: TRBV6-2/TRBV6-3; CDR3nt: TGTGCCAGCAGTTACGGGGGTGGTTGGCAAGAGACCCAGTACTTC; CDR3aa: CASSYGGGWQETQYF
len: 15; j_gene: TRBJ1-3; abundance: .; d_gene: .; v_gene: TRBV6-1; CDR3nt: TGTGCCAGCAGTGAAGCGGGGACTGGCGGTAACACCATATATTTT; CDR3aa: CASSEAGTGGNTIYF
len: 12; j_gene: TRBJ2-7; abundance: .; d_gene: .; v_gene: TRBV7-2; CDR3nt: TGTGCCAGCAGCTCGAATCCCTACGAGCAGTACTTC; CDR3aa: CASSSNPYEQYF
len: 13; j_gene: TRBJ2-5; abundance: .; d_gene: TRBD2; v_gene: TRBV7-2; CDR3nt: TGTGCCAGCAGCTTGCTAGCGGAAGAGACCCAGTACTTC; CDR3aa: CASSLLAEETQYF
len: 16; j_gene: TRBJ2-5; abundance: many; d_gene: TRBD1; v_gene: TRBV28; CDR3nt: TGTGCCAGCAGTTTTCAGGGGGCCGGCCCGCGGGAGACCCAGTACTTC; CDR3aa: CASSFQGAGPRETQYF
len: 15; j_gene: TRBJ2-7; abundance: once; d_gene: .; v_gene: TRBV4-1; CDR3nt: TGCGCCAGCAGCCAAGTTCCGGGACTGGACTACGAGCAGTACTTC; CDR3aa: CASSQVPGLDYEQYF
len: 14; j_gene: TRBJ2-1; abundance: few; d_gene: TRBD2; v_gene: TRBV19; CDR3nt: TGTGCCCCCGCGGGAAGGCGGGGGTACAATGAGCAGTTCTTC; CDR3aa: CAPAGRRGYNEQFF
len: 14; j_gene: TRBJ2-5; abundance: few; d_gene: TRBD1; v_gene: TRBV28; CDR3nt: TGTGCCAGCAGGTGGGACAGATCGACAGAGACCCAGTACTTC; CDR3aa: CASRWDRSTETQYF
len: 19; j_gene: TRBJ2-7; abundance: few; d_gene: TRBD2; v_gene: TRBV6-2/TRBV6-3; CDR3nt: TGTGCCAGCAGTTACTCGAACCCCCTAGCGGGAGGGCTCTGGGACGAGCAGTACTTC; CDR3aa: CASSYSNPLAGGLWDEQYF
len: 15; j_gene: TRBJ1-2; abundance: .; d_gene: .; v_gene: TRBV6-2/TRBV6-3; CDR3nt: TGTGCCAGCAGTTACTCATGGGGGGCCGGAGATGGCTACACCTTC; CDR3aa: CASSYSWGAGDGYTF
len: 14; j_gene: TRBJ2-1; abundance: .; d_gene: TRBD2; v_gene: TRBV20-1; CDR3nt: TGCAGTGCTACTAGCGGGAGTACTTCCAATGAGCAGTTCTTC; CDR3aa: CSATSGSTSNEQFF
len: 13; j_gene: TRBJ1-2; abundance: few; d_gene: .; v_gene: TRBV6-1; CDR3nt: TGTGCCAGCAGTGAAATGAGGGGCTATGGCTACACCTTC; CDR3aa: CASSEMRGYGYTF
len: 13; j_gene: TRBJ2-5; abundance: few; d_gene: .; v_gene: TRBV24-1; CDR3nt: TGTGCCACCAGTGGAGAGGGTTCATGGACCCAGTACTTC; CDR3aa: CATSGEGSWTQYF
len: 13; j_gene: TRBJ2-6; abundance: few; d_gene: .; v_gene: TRBV6-1; CDR3nt: TGTGCCAGCGTCCTCGGAGGGGCCAACGTCCTGACTTTC; CDR3aa: CASVLGGANVLTF
len: 13; j_gene: TRBJ2-7; abundance: .; d_gene: .; v_gene: TRBV7-2; CDR3nt: TGTGCCAGCAGCTTCGGGACTCGCTACGAGCAGTACTTC; CDR3aa: CASSFGTRYEQYF
len: 15; j_gene: TRBJ1-3; abundance: once; d_gene: .; v_gene: TRBV5-6; CDR3nt: TGTGCCAGCAGCACCTCCGGGGAGCATGGAAACACCATATATTTT; CDR3aa: CASSTSGEHGNTIYF
len: 16; j_gene: TRBJ1-4; abundance: .; d_gene: TRBD1; v_gene: TRBV11-2; CDR3nt: TGTGCCAGCAGCCATCTCAGGGGGCGTACCAATGAAAAACTGTTTTTT; CDR3aa: CASSHLRGRTNEKLFF
len: 12; j_gene: TRBJ2-7; abundance: .; d_gene: .; v_gene: TRBV20-1; CDR3nt: TGCAGTGCCCCAAGGGACCGCCATGAGCAGTACTTC; CDR3aa: CSAPRDRHEQYF
len: 14; j_gene: TRBJ2-1; abundance: .; d_gene: TRBD2; v_gene: TRBV12-3/TRBV12-4; CDR3nt: TGTGCCAGCAGGACTAGCGGGAGGGGAAATGAGCAGTTCTTC; CDR3aa: CASRTSGRGNEQFF
len: 16; j_gene: TRBJ2-1; abundance: .; d_gene: .; v_gene: TRBV20-1; CDR3nt: TGCAGTGCCAGAGAGGGTCGACTTATTACCTACAATGAGCAGTTCTTC; CDR3aa: CSAREGRLITYNEQFF
len: 14; j_gene: TRBJ1-2; abundance: few; d_gene: .; v_gene: TRBV15; CDR3nt: TGTGCCACCAGCAGAGATCTTGGAGGGCAAGGCTACACCTTC; CDR3aa: CATSRDLGGQGYTF
len: 14; j_gene: TRBJ1-1; abundance: .; d_gene: .; v_gene: TRBV11-2; CDR3nt: TGTGCCAGCACATTGGACACAGGGAACACTGAAGCTTTCTTT; CDR3aa: CASTLDTGNTEAFF
len: 19; j_gene: TRBJ2-3; abundance: .; d_gene: TRBD2; v_gene: TRBV4-2; CDR3nt: TGTGCCAGCAGCCAAGCTTCGGGTAGCGGGGGGTATAGCACAGATACGCAGTATTTT; CDR3aa: CASSQASGSGGYSTDTQYF
len: 14; j_gene: TRBJ2-7; abundance: few; d_gene: .; v_gene: TRBV19; CDR3nt: TGTGCCAGTAGTGCGGGGGCCGCCGGAGGCGAGCAGTACTTC; CDR3aa: CASSAGAAGGEQYF
len: 13; j_gene: TRBJ1-2; abundance: .; d_gene: .; v_gene: TRBV12-3/TRBV12-4; CDR3nt: TGTGCCAGCAGCCCAGATGGTTCACGTGGCTACACCTTC; CDR3aa: CASSPDGSRGYTF
len: 15; j_gene: TRBJ2-7; abundance: .; d_gene: TRBD1; v_gene: TRBV18; CDR3nt: TGTGCCAGCTCATCGCCGGGACAGGGGTCCTACGAGCAGTACTTC; CDR3aa: CASSSPGQGSYEQYF
len: 16; j_gene: TRBJ2-1; abundance: .; d_gene: TRBD2; v_gene: TRBV6-2/TRBV6-3; CDR3nt: TGTGCCAGCGGGCAGTTAGGCGGGAGAGCGCGGAATGAGCAGTTCTTC; CDR3aa: CASGQLGGRARNEQFF
len: 15; j_gene: TRBJ1-6; abundance: few; d_gene: .; v_gene: TRBV28; CDR3nt: TGTGCCAGCAGGCAGCGGGGGGACCGAAATTCACCCCTCCACTTT; CDR3aa: CASRQRGDRNSPLHF
len: 16; j_gene: TRBJ2-7; abundance: .; d_gene: TRBD1; v_gene: TRBV20-1; CDR3nt: TGCAGTGCTAGTCCACCCTTAAGGGACAGCTACTACGAGCAGTACTTC; CDR3aa: CSASPPLRDSYYEQYF
len: 16; j_gene: TRBJ1-1; abundance: .; d_gene: .; v_gene: TRBV4-2; CDR3nt: TGTGCCAGCAGCCAAGGTCATACATCGGAGAACACTGAAGCTTTCTTT; CDR3aa: CASSQGHTSENTEAFF